This entry features one T cell receptor (beta chain) sequence. The authors amplified TCR beta CDR3 regions, and they did so from RNA transcripts for repertoire sequencing. RT-PCR with HTBI primers came first, then second-round multiplex PCR. One entry per CDR3 protein results from TCRdb running MiXCR on the multiplex PCR reads. The table lists roughly 1.1 million distinct CDR3 sequences, 35% to 40% of them singletons. Unmatched junction bases numbered 12, after V lost 5 bases and J lost 7 bases. From germline, CDR1 is SGHAT and CDR2 FQDESV (reference sequence). The CDR3 extends over 15 amino acids. This sample is part of a study of Graves' ophthalmopathy and Graves' hyperthyroidism.

The chain joins TRBV11-1 to TRBJ2-3, with 7 nucleotides matching TRBD2. The TCR originated in an adult man with Graves' hyperthyroidism. Sequencing used peripheral blood or thyroid tissue (not recorded which). This CDR3 is CASSPTTEAGYTQYF. As DNA, the CDR3 is TGTGCCAGCAGCCCAACGACAGAAGCGGGATATACGCAGTATTTT.